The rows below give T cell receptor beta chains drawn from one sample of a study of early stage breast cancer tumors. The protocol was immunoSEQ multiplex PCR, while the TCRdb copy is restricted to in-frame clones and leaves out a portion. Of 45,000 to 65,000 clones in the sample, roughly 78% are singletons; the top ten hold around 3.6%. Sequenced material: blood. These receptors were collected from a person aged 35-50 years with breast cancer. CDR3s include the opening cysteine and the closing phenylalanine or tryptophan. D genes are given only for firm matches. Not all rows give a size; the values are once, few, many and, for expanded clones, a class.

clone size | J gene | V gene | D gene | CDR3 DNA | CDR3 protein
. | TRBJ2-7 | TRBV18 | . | TGTGCCAGCTCACCGGAAGGACAGAGACAGTACTTC | CASSPEGQRQYF
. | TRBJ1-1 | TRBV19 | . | TGTGCCAGTAGTTATCGGCAGGCGAACACTGAAGCTTTCTTT | CASSYRQANTEAFF
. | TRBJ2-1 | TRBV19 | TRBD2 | TGTGCCAGTAGTAGAGGACTAGCGGGAGGCCCAGGCTCCTACAATGAGCAGTTCTTC | CASSRGLAGGPGSYNEQFF
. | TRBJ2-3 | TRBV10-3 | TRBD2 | TGTGCCATCAGTGAGACGGGACTAGCGGGAGGGGAGCTCGCAGATACGCAGTATTTT | CAISETGLAGGELADTQYF
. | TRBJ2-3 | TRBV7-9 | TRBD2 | TGTGCCAGCAGCTTGACTAGCGGGAGGTCCACAGATACGCAGTATTTT | CASSLTSGRSTDTQYF
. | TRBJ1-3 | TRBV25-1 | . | TGTGCCAGCAGTGACCTGGGGCTTGCTGGAAACACCATATATTTT | CASSDLGLAGNTIYF
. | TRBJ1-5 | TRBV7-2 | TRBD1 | TGTGCCAGCAGTTTGACAGGGACGGGGCCCCAGCATTTT | CASSLTGTGPQHF
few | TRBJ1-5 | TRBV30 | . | TGTGCCTGGAGTACCGGGACAAGCAATCAGCCCCAGCATTTT | CAWSTGTSNQPQHF
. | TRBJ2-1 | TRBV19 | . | TGTGCCAGTAGCCCCGCAAAAAGCTCCTACAATGAGCAGTTCTTC | CASSPAKSSYNEQFF
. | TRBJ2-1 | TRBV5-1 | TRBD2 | TGCGCCAGCAGTTATTCGGCGGGAGCGAATGAGCAGTTCTTC | CASSYSAGANEQFF
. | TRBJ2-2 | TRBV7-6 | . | TGTGCCAGCAGCAACGGCGATCGAACAGCGGCCGGGGAGCTGTTTTTT | CASSNGDRTAAGELFF
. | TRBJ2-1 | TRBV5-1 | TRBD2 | TGCGCCAGCAGCCTTCGGACTAGCCAATACAATGAGCAGTTCTTC | CASSLRTSQYNEQFF
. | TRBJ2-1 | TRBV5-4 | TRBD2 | TGTGCCAGCAGCCCGGGACTAGCGGTCAATGAGCAGTTCTTC | CASSPGLAVNEQFF
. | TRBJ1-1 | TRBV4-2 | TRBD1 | TGTGCCAGCAGCCAGAGGGGGACAGGGAACACTGAAGCTTTCTTT | CASSQRGTGNTEAFF
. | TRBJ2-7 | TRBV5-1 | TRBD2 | TGCGCCAGCACCCGGACTAGCGGCTCCTACGAGCAGTACTTC | CASTRTSGSYEQYF
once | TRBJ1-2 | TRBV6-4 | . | TGTGCCAGCAGTCCAACGAGGGGGAGTTACTATGGCTACACCTTC | CASSPTRGSYYGYTF
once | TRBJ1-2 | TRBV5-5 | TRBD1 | TGTGCCAGCAGCTTGATCCAGGGGGCGCATTATGGCTACACCTTC | CASSLIQGAHYGYTF
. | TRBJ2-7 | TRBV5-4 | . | TGTGCCAGCAGCTCGGCGCCCTCCTACGAGCAGTACTTC | CASSSAPSYEQYF
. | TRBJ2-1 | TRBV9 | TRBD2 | TGTGCCAGCAGCGCCCTAGCGGGAGGGCGAGATGAGCAGTTCTTC | CASSALAGGRDEQFF
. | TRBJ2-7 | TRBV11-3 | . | TGTGCCAGCAGCTTAGGGGGTAACCCCTACGAGCAGTACTTC | CASSLGGNPYEQYF
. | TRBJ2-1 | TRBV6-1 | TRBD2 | TGTGCCAGCAGTTTACTAGCGGGAGGCGGCGATGAGCAGTTCTTC | CASSLLAGGGDEQFF
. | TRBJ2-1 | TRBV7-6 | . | TGTGCCAGCAGCTTAGCGCAGGAGCAGTTCTTC | CASSLAQEQFF
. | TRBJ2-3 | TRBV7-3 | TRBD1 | TGTGCCAGCAGCCGCGGACAGGGCACAGATACGCAGTATTTT | CASSRGQGTDTQYF
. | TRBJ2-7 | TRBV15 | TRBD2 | TGTGCCACCAGCACTCGAGCGGGAGGCGGCTACGAGCAGTACTTC | CATSTRAGGGYEQYF
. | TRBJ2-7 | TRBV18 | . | TGTGCCAGCTCACCACCGGCTAGCGCAACGAACTACGAGCAGTACTTC | CASSPPASATNYEQYF
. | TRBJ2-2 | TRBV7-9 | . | TGTGCCAGCAGCCAACTCCCGGGACGCGGGTCGGGGACCGGGGAGCTGTTTTTT | CASSQLPGRGSGTGELFF
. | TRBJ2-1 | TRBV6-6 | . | TGTGCCAGCAGTCCATACAACGGTGAGCAGTTCTTC | CASSPYNGEQFF
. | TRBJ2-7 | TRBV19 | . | TGTGCCAGTAGTATGAGGGAAAACGAGCAGTACTTC | CASSMRENEQYF